This T cell receptor (beta chain) was observed in a study of T cells in Graves' hyperthyroidism and ophthalmopathy. Study-level results: Ophthalmopathy cases were set apart from stable hyperthyroidism by a 13 V-J model.

Among the patients, aged 18 to 65, hyperthyroidism was newly diagnosed and had lasted under 2 months. Criteria for exclusion of patients were uncontrolled infection, other autoimmune disease, pregnancy or lactation. This clonotype was counted at least ten times. Its matching antigen is unknown. RNA transcripts served as the template for amplifying TCR beta CDR3 regions. The HTBI primer set drove a first-round RT-PCR of the TCR CDR3. TCRdb re-derived calls from the multiplex PCR reads in MiXCR, one entry per CDR3 protein. The sample has more than 300,000 distinct CDR3 sequences; under 15% are singletons. After removal of 4 bases from V and 4 bases from J, the junction contained 6 bases not matched to a gene. This CDR3 is 15 amino acids long. CDR1 MDHEN and CDR2 SYDVKM come from the germline V gene.

The TCR comes from a woman aged 18-29 years with Graves' hyperthyroidism. Sequencing used blood. This chain uses TRBV28 with TRBJ1-2, with 10 bases lining up with TRBD1. This chain's CDR3 is CASSSEGQGIYGYTF. DNA of the CDR3: TGTGCCAGCAGTTCCGAGGGACAGGGGATCTATGGCTACACCTTC.